These 5 T cell receptor beta chains originate from one sample sequenced in a study of blood T cell repertoires in COVID-19. Here immunoSEQ multiplex PCR was the method, and the copy in TCRdb shows in-frame clones only, minus some. The sample consists of a few hundred thousand clones, approximately 90% of them appearing once. The material sequenced was PBMCs or T cells enriched from blood (not recorded which). All receptors come from a woman in her forties who had been exposed to COVID-19.

The V gene is TRBV29-1, the J gene TRBJ2-3, with 7 bases lining up with TRBD2. The CDR3 contains 12 residues. With V trimmed by 7 bases and J by 5 bases, 6 bases remained unmatched. The germline CDR1 and CDR2 sequences are SQVTM and ANQGSEA. The CDR3 bases are TGCAGCGGGGCGGGGGTGGTAGATACGCAGTATTTT. Amino acid sequence: CSGAGVVDTQYF.

The chain carries TRBV7-2 and TRBJ2-3, with 12 bases matching TRBD2. V lost 5 bases, J lost 5 bases, and 8 bases stayed unmatched. The CDR3 sequence is 16 residues long. CDR1 and CDR2 (germline): SGHTA, FQGNSA. CDR3 sequence reads: CASSTGLAGPIDTQYF. The CDR3, as DNA: TGTGCCAGCAGCACCGGACTAGCGGGACCGATAGATACGCAGTATTTT.

This clone was seen only once. The V call is TRBV29-1, the J call TRBJ1-1, with D unresolved. V was pared by 0 bases and J by 4 bases, with 12 bases between. Germline loops: CDR1 SQVTM, CDR2 ANQGSEA. This CDR3 is 14 amino acids long. As DNA, the CDR3 is TGCAGCGTTGAAGAAATGGCAGGATCCACTGAAGCTTTCTTT. Its translation: CSVEEMAGSTEAFF. Together with reference TRBV29-1 and TRBJ1-1, the CDR3 gives the full variable domain: SAVISQKPSRDICQRGTSLTIQCQVDSQVTMMFWYRQQPGQSLTLIATANQGSEATYESGFVIDKFPISRPNLTFSTLTVSNMSPEDSSIYLCSVEEMAGSTEAFFGQGTRLTVV.

In its sample, this clone was seen a few times. This rearrangement joins TRBV5-6 to TRBJ1-6, with D tentatively TRBD1 (6 bases). CDR3 size: 15 residues. CDR1 and CDR2 (germline): SGHDT, YYEEEE. Trimming removed 3 bases from V and 4 bases from J, with 11 bases in between. CDR3 coding DNA: TGTGCCAGCAGCTCCGGGACAACTTATAATTCACCCCTCCACTTT. Translated, it gives CASSSGTTYNSPLHF.

This clone has a single count. The chain recombines TRBV6-5 with TRBJ2-7, with D perhaps matching TRBD1 (6 bases). Germline-derived CDR1 and CDR2 are MNHEY and SVGAGI. This CDR3 has 13 residues. V shed 2 bases and J shed 6 bases, with 11 bases lying between them. In nucleotides, the CDR3 is TGTGCCAGCAGTTACCTGGGGGCGCGCGAGCAGTACTTC. Translating it yields CASSYLGAREQYF.